A selection of T cell receptor beta chains follows, all from one sample in a study of identical twins. TCRdb reprocessed the 5' RACE reads with MiXCR, giving one entry per CDR3 protein. The sample yields around 500,000 distinct CDR3 sequences, approximately 14% seen once. These same records also appear under a second study, on yellow fever vaccine responses in identical twins.

The specimen sequenced was CD4+ T cells sorted from blood. These receptors came from a young woman in good health. CDR3s leave out the opening cysteine and the closing phenylalanine or tryptophan. Each record gives: CDR3 protein, V gene, J gene, D gene. The D gene is left open where the match is weak.

CDR3: ASRPRAGVVSEQY
V: TRBV6-1
J: TRBJ2-7
D: TRBD2

CDR3: ASSLGKRSNTGELF
V: TRBV5-1
J: TRBJ2-2
D: NA

CDR3: ASGELAGFNEQF
V: TRBV7-2
J: TRBJ2-1
D: TRBD2

CDR3: ASREVAGSSYNEQF
V: TRBV12-3/TRBV12-4
J: TRBJ2-1
D: TRBD2

CDR3: SAPLYQETQY
V: TRBV20-1
J: TRBJ2-5
D: NA

CDR3: ASIRTVNTGELF
V: TRBV5-8
J: TRBJ2-2
D: NA

CDR3: ASSPLGGGVVETQY
V: TRBV12-3/TRBV12-4
J: TRBJ2-5
D: TRBD2

CDR3: ASSQDLRGYQY
V: TRBV14
J: TRBJ2-7
D: NA

CDR3: ASSAALQVNTEAF
V: TRBV5-1
J: TRBJ1-1
D: NA

CDR3: ASSYFREAEAF
V: TRBV6-5
J: TRBJ1-1
D: NA

CDR3: SAAKSVGNEQF
V: TRBV29-1
J: TRBJ2-1
D: NA

CDR3: ASSLSSGGFYEQY
V: TRBV12-3/TRBV12-4
J: TRBJ2-7
D: TRBD2

CDR3: ASSVATSGSLGQHEQF
V: TRBV9
J: TRBJ2-1
D: TRBD2

CDR3: SAGGGVTNEKLF
V: TRBV20-1
J: TRBJ1-4
D: NA

CDR3: ASSQAAVQETQY
V: TRBV14
J: TRBJ2-5
D: NA

CDR3: SAKGEGGYT
V: TRBV29-1
J: TRBJ1-2
D: NA

CDR3: ASSFAGGERYEQY
V: TRBV7-9
J: TRBJ2-7
D: TRBD2

CDR3: ASSESRTRASYEQY
V: TRBV6-1
J: TRBJ2-7
D: NA

CDR3: ASSHGDGSSTDTQY
V: TRBV4-2
J: TRBJ2-3
D: NA

CDR3: ASSPNQRSYEQY
V: TRBV4-1
J: TRBJ2-7
D: NA

CDR3: ASSQPGGVDINEQF
V: TRBV6-1
J: TRBJ2-1
D: TRBD1

CDR3: ASSLDPPRTIHEQY
V: TRBV7-9
J: TRBJ2-7
D: NA

CDR3: ATSDPGTSGGPGTQY
V: TRBV24-1
J: TRBJ2-5
D: TRBD2

CDR3: ASSSQPSGAEKLF
V: TRBV18
J: TRBJ1-4
D: NA

CDR3: ASSRGTEKLF
V: TRBV12-3/TRBV12-4
J: TRBJ1-4
D: NA

CDR3: ASSPYRTPGLAGGEYNEQF
V: TRBV5-1
J: TRBJ2-1
D: TRBD2

CDR3: SASLAEETQY
V: TRBV20-1
J: TRBJ2-5
D: NA

CDR3: ASSLEGSRPSSYEQY
V: TRBV5-1
J: TRBJ2-7
D: NA

CDR3: ASSIDAGTARVSYNEQF
V: TRBV19
J: TRBJ2-1
D: TRBD1

CDR3: ASSFGDRAYNEQF
V: TRBV12-3/TRBV12-4
J: TRBJ2-1
D: TRBD1

CDR3: ASSVGPGDFTDTQY
V: TRBV9
J: TRBJ2-3
D: NA

CDR3: ASSAGLLEGNEQF
V: TRBV9
J: TRBJ2-1
D: NA

CDR3: ASSLGGLTNEQF
V: TRBV11-2
J: TRBJ2-1
D: NA

CDR3: ASSLPYPLTSTPQQTQY
V: TRBV5-1
J: TRBJ2-5
D: NA

CDR3: ASSQDSSGRAWETQY
V: TRBV4-3
J: TRBJ2-5
D: TRBD2

CDR3: ASTETGSSGELF
V: TRBV6-2/TRBV6-3
J: TRBJ2-2
D: TRBD1

CDR3: ASSQVPGYYEQY
V: TRBV3-1
J: TRBJ2-7
D: NA

CDR3: ASSGRDRGSYNEQF
V: TRBV7-6
J: TRBJ2-1
D: TRBD1

CDR3: SVRRGDEQF
V: TRBV29-1
J: TRBJ2-1
D: NA

CDR3: ASSSLTGSSYNSPLH
V: TRBV6-1
J: TRBJ1-6
D: TRBD1

CDR3: ASSQGTSETQY
V: TRBV4-3
J: TRBJ2-5
D: NA

CDR3: ASSSQGLEAF
V: TRBV7-9
J: TRBJ1-1
D: NA